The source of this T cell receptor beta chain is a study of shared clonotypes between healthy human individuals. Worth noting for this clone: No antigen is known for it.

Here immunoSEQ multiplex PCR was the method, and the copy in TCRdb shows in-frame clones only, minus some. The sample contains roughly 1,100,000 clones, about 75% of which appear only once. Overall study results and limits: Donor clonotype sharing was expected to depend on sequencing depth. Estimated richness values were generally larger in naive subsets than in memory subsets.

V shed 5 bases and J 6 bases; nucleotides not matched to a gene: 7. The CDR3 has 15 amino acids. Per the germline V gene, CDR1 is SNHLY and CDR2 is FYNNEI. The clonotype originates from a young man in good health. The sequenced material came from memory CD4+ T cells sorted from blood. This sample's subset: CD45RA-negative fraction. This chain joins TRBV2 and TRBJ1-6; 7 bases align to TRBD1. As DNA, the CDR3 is TGTGCCAGCAGTCCCGAGGGGGCGAGTAATTCACCCCTCCACTTT. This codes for CASSPEGASNSPLHF.